This T cell receptor beta chain was identified in a study of cytomegalovirus exposure and HLA in healthy donors. Amplification used 60 Vbeta primers and 13 Jbeta primers. Only in-frame clones appear in the TCRdb table, and some are missing; sequencing was by immunoSEQ multiplex PCR. Of about 120,000 clones in the sample, about 59% were seen once. Sequencing used PBMCs. This receptor was taken from a woman in her 40s in good health and CMV-seropositive.

The chain's CDR3 is CASSSRGGTYEQYF. The CDR3 DNA sequence: TGTGCCAGCAGTTCCCGGGGGGGAACCTACGAGCAGTACTTC. The chain uses TRBV6-1 and TRBJ2-7, with TRBD2 matching over 8 bases. There are 14 residues in the CDR3. V shed 5 bases and J 2 bases; nucleotides not matched to a gene: 5. CDR1 MNHNS and CDR2 SASEGT come from the germline V gene.